One T cell receptor beta chain is described in this entry. The antigen remains undetermined. TCRdb keeps only in-frame clones here, not all; method: immunoSEQ multiplex PCR. Among some 87,000 clones listed, over 80% were seen once. This entry is derived from a study of ipilimumab plus nivolumab after autologous stem cell transplantation. General study results and limits: Per the authors, repertoire, Treg and microbiota data justify further study.

Losses at the gene ends were 5 bases for V and 2 bases for J; bases not matched to a gene: 6. Looked up from germline, CDR1 is SGHTA and CDR2 is FQGTGA. CDR3 length: 15 residues. This clonotype was sampled from a male donor with diffuse large B-cell lymphoma. The chain is built from TRBV7-3 and TRBJ2-7; 10 nucleotides align to TRBD1. The sample in question was PBMCs, obtained in a trial of ipilimumab plus nivolumab as post-transplant consolidation. CDR3 coding DNA: TGTGCCAGCAGCCTGGGACAGGGGAGCGCCTACGAGCAGTACTTC. Translation: CASSLGQGSAYEQYF.